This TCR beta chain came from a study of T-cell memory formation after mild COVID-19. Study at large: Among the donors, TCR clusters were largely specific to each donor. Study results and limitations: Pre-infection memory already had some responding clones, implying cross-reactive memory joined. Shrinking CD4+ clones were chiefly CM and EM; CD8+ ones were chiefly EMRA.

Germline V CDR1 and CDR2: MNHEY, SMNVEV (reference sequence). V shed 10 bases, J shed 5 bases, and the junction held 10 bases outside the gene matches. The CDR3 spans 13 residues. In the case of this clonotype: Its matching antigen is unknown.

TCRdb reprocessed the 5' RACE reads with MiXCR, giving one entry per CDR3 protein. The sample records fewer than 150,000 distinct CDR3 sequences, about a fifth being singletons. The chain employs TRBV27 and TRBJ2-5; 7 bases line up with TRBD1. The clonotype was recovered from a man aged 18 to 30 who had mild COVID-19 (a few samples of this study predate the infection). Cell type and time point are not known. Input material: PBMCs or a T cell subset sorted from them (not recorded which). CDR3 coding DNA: TGTGCCACACAGGGGATCCCTGGGGAGACCCAGTACTTC. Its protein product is CATQGIPGETQYF.